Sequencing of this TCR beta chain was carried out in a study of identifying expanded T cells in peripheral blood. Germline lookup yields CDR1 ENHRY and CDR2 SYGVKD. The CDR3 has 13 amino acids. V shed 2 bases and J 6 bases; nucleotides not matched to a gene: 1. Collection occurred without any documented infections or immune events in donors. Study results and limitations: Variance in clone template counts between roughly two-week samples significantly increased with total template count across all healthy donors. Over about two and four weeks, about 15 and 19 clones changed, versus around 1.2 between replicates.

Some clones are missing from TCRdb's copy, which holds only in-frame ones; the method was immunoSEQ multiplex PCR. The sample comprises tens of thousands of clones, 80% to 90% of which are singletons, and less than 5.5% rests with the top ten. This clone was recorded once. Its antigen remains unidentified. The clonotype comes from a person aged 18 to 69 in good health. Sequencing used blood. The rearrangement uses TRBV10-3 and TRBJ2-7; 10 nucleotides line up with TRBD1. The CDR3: CAISERDRGEQYF. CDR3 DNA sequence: TGTGCCATCAGTGAGCGGGACAGGGGCGAGCAGTACTTC.